Sequencing of this TCR beta chain was carried out in a study of CD8+ T cells in alopecia areata. Details on this clone: Its antigen remains unidentified.

The CDR3 has 13 residues. The germline CDR1 and CDR2 sequences are LNHNV and YYDKDF (reference sequence). The V gene end was trimmed by 6 bases and the J gene end by 8 bases; junction bases not matched to a gene: 6. Following RNA extraction, reverse transcription yielded cDNA that acted as the sequencing template. Produced via immunoSEQ multiplex PCR; TCRdb's table is partial and in-frame only. The sample consists of fewer than 200,000 clones, around three fifths of them appearing once. Notes on the study in general: Tofacitinib produced a significant decrease in scalp clonality and in expanded CD8+ clones among the top 100.

The sample's treatment: oral pan-JAK inhibitor, 5-10 mg twice daily. The source of this sequence is a human donor with alopecia areata. This chain joins TRBV15 and TRBJ2-1; 8 bases map to TRBD2. Source: CD4+ T cells sorted from blood, taken at week 24, from a patient treated with tofacitinib. In nucleotides, the CDR3 is TGTGCCACCAGAAGCCGGGGGGGGGATGAGCAGTTCTTC. The encoded protein is CATRSRGGDEQFF.